This TCR beta chain was sequenced in a study of PD-L1 blockade in urothelial cancer. Regarding the study as a whole: Greater 3-week expansion of tumor-associated blood clones was recorded for durable-benefit patients.

V was trimmed by 11 bases and J by 6 bases, leaving 19 bases between them. The V gene's germline CDR1 is SNHLY and CDR2 FYNNEI. The CDR3 contains 13 residues. Time point denoted: pretreatment peripheral blood. For each patient, 1 to 8 samples were obtained, pretreatment and on-treatment. The assay was immunoSEQ multiplex PCR, and TCRdb's table has in-frame clones only and misses some. The data hold about 52,000 clones, with around 75% observed a single time. With respect to this clone: Its antigen is not identified.

The rearrangement uses TRBV2 and TRBJ1-2; D gene unclear. This TCR came from a man in his 70s with urothelial cancer. Sequenced material: PBMCs, taken around atezolizumab (anti-PD-L1) treatment. The CDR3 protein is CAGQRELADGYTF. In DNA form, the CDR3 reads TGTGCCGGTCAGCGGGAGCTTGCGGATGGCTACACCTTC.